These T cell receptor beta chains were read from a single sample in a study of cytomegalovirus exposure and HLA in healthy donors. Assay: immunoSEQ multiplex PCR; the TCRdb copy retains only in-frame clones and omits some. The data show 200,000 to 300,000 clones, 75% to 90% seen once. The sequencing input was PBMCs. The receptors shown here come from a woman aged 30 to 39 in good health and CMV-seropositive. The CDR3 runs from the conserved cysteine through the conserved F or W. Fields, in order: clone size, V gene, D gene, J gene, CDR3 DNA, CDR3 protein. A D gene is named only where the DNA matches it firmly. Only part of the rows carry a size: once, few, many, or a class if the clone is expanded.

NA	TRBV5-1	TRBD1	TRBJ2-7	TGCGCCAGCAGCGAGGGACAGGGGAGTTACGAGCAGTACTTC	CASSEGQGSYEQYF
few	TRBV28	TRBD2	TRBJ2-2	TGTGCCAGCAGTCCCAGACTAGCGTCTGGGGAGCTGTTTTTT	CASSPRLASGELFF
NA	TRBV27	NA	TRBJ2-7	TGTGCCAGCAGTTTAAGGGGGATTTCATACGAGCAGTACTTC	CASSLRGISYEQYF
NA	TRBV11-2	TRBD2	TRBJ2-5	TGTGCCAGCAGCTTAGAGGGACTAGAAGAGACCCAGTACTTC	CASSLEGLEETQYF
NA	TRBV2	TRBD1	TRBJ1-1	TGTGCCAGCAGTTACGACCGCAGGGGGGACACTGAAGCTTTCTTT	CASSYDRRGDTEAFF
NA	TRBV5-6	TRBD2	TRBJ2-4	TGTGCCAGCAGCCCGATAAGTGGTTCTAGCGGGAGTGTGGAAAACATTCAGTACTTC	CASSPISGSSGSVENIQYF
NA	TRBV2	TRBD2	TRBJ2-1	TGTGCCACCGAGGGACTAGCTGAGACGACAGAGCAGTTCTTC	CATEGLAETTEQFF
NA	TRBV5-4	NA	TRBJ1-2	TGTGCCAGCAGTTTGAGGAGTCGCGGGGGCGCGGATGGCTACACCTTC	CASSLRSRGGADGYTF
NA	TRBV5-1	NA	TRBJ2-1	TGCGCCAGCAAACCGGGACGGGGGAATCCCTTTTACAATGAGCAGTTCTTC	CASKPGRGNPFYNEQFF
NA	TRBV10-3	NA	TRBJ2-7	TGTGCCACAAAGGGGGAGACACTAGAGTCCGGCGAGCAGTACTTC	CATKGETLESGEQYF
NA	TRBV5-1	NA	TRBJ2-3	TGCGCCAGCAGCTTGGGGGCAAGTCTTCGTAGCACAGATACGCAGTATTTT	CASSLGASLRSTDTQYF
few	TRBV10-3	TRBD1	TRBJ1-2	TGTGCCATCAGTGGGACAGGATGGGGCTACACCTTC	CAISGTGWGYTF
once	TRBV19	TRBD1	TRBJ1-4	TGTGCCAGTAGTATCGCTACAGGGGCTGAAAAACTGTTTTTT	CASSIATGAEKLFF
NA	TRBV28	TRBD2	TRBJ2-7	TGTGCCAGCAGTCAAGGATTAAGCGGGAGGGTGTTTTACGAGCAGTACTTC	CASSQGLSGRVFYEQYF
few	TRBV27	TRBD1	TRBJ2-1	TGTGCCAGCAGTGGGGCCGGGACAGGGGCCTACAATGAGCAGTTCTTC	CASSGAGTGAYNEQFF
NA	TRBV27	NA	TRBJ2-2	TGTGCCCACAAGGGGTCCGGGGAGCTGTTTTTT	CAHKGSGELFF